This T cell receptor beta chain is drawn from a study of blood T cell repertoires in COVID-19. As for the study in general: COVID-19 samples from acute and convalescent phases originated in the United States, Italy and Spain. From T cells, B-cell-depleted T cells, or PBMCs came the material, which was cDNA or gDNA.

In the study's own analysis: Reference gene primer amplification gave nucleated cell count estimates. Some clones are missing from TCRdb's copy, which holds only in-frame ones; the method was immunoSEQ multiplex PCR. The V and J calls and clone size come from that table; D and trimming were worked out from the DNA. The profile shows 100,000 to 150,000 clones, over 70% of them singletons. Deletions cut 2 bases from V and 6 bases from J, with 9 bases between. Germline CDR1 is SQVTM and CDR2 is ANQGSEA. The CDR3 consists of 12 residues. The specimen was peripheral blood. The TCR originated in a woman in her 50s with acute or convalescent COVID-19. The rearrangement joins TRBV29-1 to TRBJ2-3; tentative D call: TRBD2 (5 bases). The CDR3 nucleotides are TGCAGCGTTGAACAGGAGGATGATACGCAGTATTTT. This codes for CSVEQEDDTQYF.